In this sample, the clone carrying this TCR beta chain turned up once. As yet, its antigen is unknown. This entry belongs to a study of siplizumab effects on memory and regulatory T cells. Per the germline V gene, CDR1 is MNHNS and CDR2 is SASEGT. V lost 6 bases, J lost 1 base, and 9 bases lay in between. There are 13 residues in the CDR3. TCRdb keeps only in-frame clones here, not all; method: immunoSEQ multiplex PCR. Seen here are tens of thousands of clones, approximately 97% observed once, and the top ten hold 0.095%. Study-wide findings and caveats: Unstimulated naive T cells seemed to show more diversity than memory cells did, and they also seemed to be among the major contributors to the alloresponse. In siplizumab conditions, mappable alloreactive CD4+ clones averaged roughly 64% Treg-derived, against 25% to 30% in controls.

The clonotype comes from a human donor in good health. This chain connects TRBV6-1 to TRBJ1-1; D ambiguous. The sequenced sample consisted of naive CD8+ T cells sorted from blood. CDR3 bases: TGTGCCAGCAGCGCGGGAGGGAACACTGAAGCTTTCTTT. This codes for CASSAGGNTEAFF.